Shown below are 24 T cell receptor beta chains from a single sample sequenced in a study of cytomegalovirus exposure and HLA in healthy donors. 60 Vbeta and 13 Jbeta primers were used in PCR. Assay: immunoSEQ multiplex PCR; the TCRdb copy retains only in-frame clones and omits some. The data hold under 150,000 clones, with 70% to 85% observed a single time. Specimen: PBMCs. These receptors all come from a woman aged 40 to 55 in good health and CMV-seropositive.

This chain uses TRBV5-5 with TRBJ1-1, with D possibly matching TRBD1 (5 bases). The germline V gene encodes CDR1 SGHKS and CDR2 YYEKEE (reference sequence). This CDR3 has 11 amino acids. Trimming left V 0 bases short and J 11 bases short, with 8 bases between. CDR3 nucleotides: TGTGCCAGCAGCTTGGCAGGGCGGGCTTTCTTT. Protein: CASSLAGRAFF.

The rearrangement links TRBV11-3 to TRBJ2-7; D gene ambiguous. This CDR3 has 12 amino acids. V shed 3 bases and J shed 6 bases, with 9 bases lying between them. CDR1 SGHNT and CDR2 YENEEA come from the germline V gene. The CDR3 sequence: CASSFQASEQYF. The CDR3 DNA reads TGTGCCAGCAGCTTTCAAGCCTCCGAGCAGTACTTC.

V gene TRBV5-1 combines with J gene TRBJ1-5, with D unresolved. CDR3 length: 15 residues. Germline V CDR1 and CDR2: SGHRS, YFSETQ. V was clipped by 4 bases and J by 6 bases, with 17 bases between them. In DNA, the CDR3 is TGCGCCAGCAGCCCAGGATCAACCGCAGGTCAGCCCCAGCATTTT. This gives the protein CASSPGSTAGQPQHF.

The genes are TRBV2 and TRBJ2-7; tentative D call: TRBD1 (7 bases). Germline V gene lookup returns CDR1 SNHLY and CDR2 FYNNEI. The CDR3 loop spans 15 amino acids. The ends were cut back, 2 bases at V and 2 bases at J, with 13 bases in the middle. The CDR3 DNA sequence: TGTGCCAGCAGTGAATGGAGGGACAGCCCCTACGAGCAGTACTTC. Encoded protein: CASSEWRDSPYEQYF.

A single count supports this clone. The genes are TRBV30 and TRBJ2-3, with D perhaps matching TRBD2 (5 bases). Germline CDR1 reads GTSNPN; CDR2 reads SVGIG (reference sequence). This CDR3 has 13 amino acids. Between the trimmed V and J ends, which lost 4 bases and 8 bases, there was a span of 16 bases. The CDR3 DNA sequence: TGTGCCTGGACCGGGGTCATATCGGGTACGCAGTATTTT. Amino acids: CAWTGVISGTQYF.

V is TRBV5-1 and J is TRBJ2-5, with 11 bases matching TRBD2. Germline trimming cut 3 bases from V and 5 bases from J; bases unmatched to any gene: 3. The CDR3 contains 14 residues. The V gene's germline CDR1 is SGHRS and CDR2 YFSETQ. CDR3 nucleotide sequence: TGCGCCAGCAGCTACACTAGCGGGAGTGAGACCCAGTACTTC. Protein sequence: CASSYTSGSETQYF.

This clone was picked up a small number of times. The J gene is TRBJ2-5, the V gene TRBV11-2; 9 bases agree with TRBD2. CDR1 and CDR2 from the germline V gene are SGHAT and FQNNGV. V shed 3 bases, J shed 5 bases, and the junction held 10 bases outside the gene matches. The CDR3 has 16 residues. Here the CDR3 DNA reads TGTGCCAGCAGCTTTGTGTGGCGGGGGGGTCGCGAGACCCAGTACTTC. Translation: CASSFVWRGGRETQYF. The entire variable domain, with the rest obtained from reference TRBV11-2 and TRBJ2-5, is as follows: EAGVAQSPRYKIIEKRQSVAFWCNPISGHATLYWYQQILGQGPKLLIQFQNNGVVDDSQLPKDRFSAERLKGVDSTLKIQPAKLEDSAVYLCASSFVWRGGRETQYFGPGTRLLVL.

V usage is TRBV19 and J usage is TRBJ2-3; maybe TRBD2 (6 bases). The CDR3 runs 15 residues. V lost 3 bases, J lost 3 bases, and 13 bases lay in between. Germline lookup yields CDR1 LNHDA and CDR2 SQIVND (reference sequence). The CDR3 loop reads CASSIRRGETDTQYF. CDR3 bases: TGTGCCAGTAGTATTAGGCGGGGAGAAACAGATACGCAGTATTTT.

The CDR3 spells CASSAGQVDTQYF. DNA for the CDR3: TGTGCCAGCTCGGCAGGGCAGGTAGATACGCAGTATTTT. This chain uses TRBV18 with TRBJ2-3; a possible D gene is TRBD1 (5 bases). This CDR3 is built from 13 residues. Trimming took 6 bases from V and 5 from J, leaving 12 bases between them. CDR1 is KGHSH, CDR2 LQKENI, per germline.

The chain has TRBV4-1 and TRBJ1-1; TRBD1 agrees at 8 bases. The germline CDR1 and CDR2 sequences are MGHRA and YSYEKL. The CDR3 totals 11 residues. V shed 9 bases and J 4 bases; nucleotides not matched to a gene: 1. CDR3 sequence: CASTGGTEAFF. CDR3 coding DNA: TGCGCCAGTACAGGGGGCACTGAAGCTTTCTTT.

The CDR3 protein is CASGTGISYEQYF. CDR3 nucleotide sequence: TGTGCCAGCGGGACAGGGATCTCATACGAGCAGTACTTC. The chain is built from TRBV6-1 and TRBJ2-7; TRBD1 agrees at 9 bases. V shed 8 bases and J 4 bases; nucleotides not matched to a gene: 6. The CDR3 length is 13 residues. Looked up from germline, CDR1 is MNHNS and CDR2 is SASEGT.

The chain couples TRBV5-4 to TRBJ1-5; a possible D gene is TRBD1 (5 bases). The CDR3 covers 14 residues. Germline V CDR1 and CDR2: SGHNT, YYREEE (reference sequence). V was cut by 0 bases and J by 5 bases, with 9 bases left in between. In DNA, the CDR3 is TGTGCCAGCAGCTTGGCAGGGAAGGATCAGCCCCAGCATTTT. This sequence encodes CASSLAGKDQPQHF. Combining the CDR3 with reference TRBV5-4 and TRBJ1-5 gives the whole variable domain ETGVTQSPTHLIKTRGQQVTLRCSSQSGHNTVSWYQQALGQGPQFIFQYYREEENGRGNFPPRFSGLQFPNYSSELNVNALELDDSALYLCASSLAGKDQPQHFGDGTRLSIL.

This chain uses TRBV18 with TRBJ2-1; a weak D match, TRBD1 (6 bases). CDR1 and CDR2 from the germline V gene are KGHSH and LQKENI. V lost 2 bases and J lost 5, with 19 bases in between. The length of the CDR3 is 17 residues. CDR3 protein: CASSPTYSTGSNNEQFF. CDR3 bases: TGTGCCAGCTCACCAACTTACTCGACAGGATCCAACAATGAGCAGTTCTTC. Based on the CDR3 plus reference TRBV18 and TRBJ2-1, the full variable domain is NAGVMQNPRHLVRRRGQEARLRCSPMKGHSHVYWYRQLPEEGLKFMVYLQKENIIDESGMPKERFSAEFPKEGPSILRIQQVVRGDSAAYFCASSPTYSTGSNNEQFFGPGTRLTVL.

The genes are TRBV9 and TRBJ1-2, with 7 bases lining up with TRBD1. CDR1 SGDLS and CDR2 YYNGEE come from the germline V gene. V shed 4 bases and J 0 bases; nucleotides not matched to a gene: 9. The CDR3 spans 16 residues. The CDR3 nucleotides are TGTGCCAGCAGCCGGTGGGACAGACATGCTAACTATGGCTACACCTTC. Translating gives CASSRWDRHANYGYTF.

The chain couples TRBV7-2 to TRBJ2-1; tentative D call: TRBD2 (7 bases). The V and J ends lost 4 bases and 9 bases respectively, with 16 bases between them. CDR1 is SGHTA, CDR2 FQGNSA, per germline. The CDR3 sequence is 14 residues long. CDR3 nucleotide sequence: TGTGCCAGCAGCTACGCGGGGGCGCAGACTGAGCAGTTCTTC. It specifies CASSYAGAQTEQFF.

Points on this clone: One junction end disagrees with the germline gene, perhaps due to a read error. The rearrangement joins TRBV7-9 to TRBJ2-7; TRBD1 matches 8 bases. The CDR3 length is 12 residues. Germline CDR1 SEHNR, CDR2 FQNEAQ (reference sequence). The CDR3 loop is CSSSTTGAEQYF. CDR3 nucleotides: TGTTCCAGCAGCACGACAGGGGCCGAGCAGTACTTC.

J is TRBJ2-1 and V is TRBV5-5; 9 positions agree with TRBD2. This CDR3 spans 13 amino acids. V dropped 6 bases and J dropped 8; count of bases not matched to a gene: 6. Germline assignment: CDR1 SGHKS and CDR2 YYEKEE (reference sequence). CDR3 DNA sequence: TGTGCCAGCACCCAGCGGGAGGAGGATGAGCAGTTCTTC. This gives the protein CASTQREEDEQFF.

The J gene is TRBJ2-2, the V gene TRBV2; TRBD2 aligns across 14 bases. After removal of 6 bases from V and 3 bases from J, the junction contained 0 bases not matched to a gene. Per germline, CDR1 SNHLY and CDR2 FYNNEI. This CDR3 spans 15 amino acids. Here the CDR3 DNA reads TGTGCCAGCAGGGGACTAGCGGGAGACACCGGGGAGCTGTTTTTT. Protein: CASRGLAGDTGELFF.

The gene calls are TRBV19 and TRBJ1-2; possible D gene TRBD1, 6 bases. The ends were cut back, 5 bases at V and 4 bases at J, with 17 bases in the middle. The germline V gene has CDR1 LNHDA and CDR2 SQIVND (reference sequence). The CDR3 loop spans 15 amino acids. The CDR3 bases are TGTGCCAGTAGTCCCGAGGACAGACCCCTCTATGGCTACACCTTC. Amino acids: CASSPEDRPLYGYTF. Supplemented by reference TRBV19 and TRBJ1-2, the full variable domain reads DGGITQSPKYLFRKEGQNVTLSCEQNLNHDAMYWYRQDPGQGLRLIYYSQIVNDFQKGDIAEGYSVSREKKESFPLTVTSAQKNPTAFYLCASSPEDRPLYGYTFGSGTRLTVV.

The chain couples TRBV6-1 to TRBJ2-1; 10 bases are shared with TRBD1. Germline CDR1 is MNHNS and CDR2 is SASEGT. The length of the CDR3 is 15 residues. V shed 6 bases, J shed 4 bases, and the junction held 6 bases outside the gene matches. CDR3 in amino acids: CASRGRQGAYNEQFF. The CDR3 DNA sequence: TGTGCCAGCAGGGGCCGACAGGGGGCGTACAATGAGCAGTTCTTC.

The V call is TRBV15, the J call TRBJ1-2; tentatively, D is TRBD1 (6 bases). This CDR3 spans 13 amino acids. Trimming left V 2 bases short and J 2 bases short, with 6 bases between. Germline CDR1 reads LNHNV; CDR2 reads YYDKDF (reference sequence). CDR3 protein: CATSRQGNYGYTF. CDR3 DNA: TGTGCCACCAGCAGACAGGGGAACTATGGCTACACCTTC.

The genes are TRBV2 and TRBJ2-1; TRBD2 matches 10 bases. CDR1 is SNHLY and CDR2 is FYNNEI in the germline V gene. V shed 4 bases, J shed 5 bases, and the junction held 5 bases outside the gene matches. This CDR3 contains 15 residues. The CDR3 spells CASSVELAGNNEQFF. The CDR3 DNA reads TGTGCCAGCAGTGTCGAACTAGCGGGAAACAATGAGCAGTTCTTC.

The chain combines TRBV5-1 with TRBJ2-2; tentatively, D is TRBD1 (6 bases). Germline V CDR1 and CDR2: SGHRS, YFSETQ. The CDR3 loop spans 15 amino acids. Trimming removed 5 bases from V and 0 bases from J, with 11 bases in between. For the CDR3, the DNA is TGCGCCAGCAGACGACAGGCAGCGAACACCGGGGAGCTGTTTTTT. Encoded protein: CASRRQAANTGELFF.

This clone was seen only a few times. The chain joins TRBV6-5 to TRBJ1-2; TRBD1 matches at 9 bases. From germline, CDR1 is MNHEY and CDR2 SVGAGI. The CDR3 has 15 amino acids. V lost 6 bases, J lost 6 bases, and 11 bases stayed unmatched. The CDR3 DNA reads TGTGCCAGCAGCTGGACAGGGGTAAAAATAGATGGCTACACCTTC. Amino acids: CASSWTGVKIDGYTF.